This T cell receptor (beta chain) was sequenced during a study of CD4 T cells in relation to SARS-CoV-2 and coronaviruses. Unexposed donor CD4+ T cells date from about 2011-2018, before the COVID-19 pandemic. Isolation of CD4+ T cells took place after about 10 days in culture. As concerns this clone: Its specificity is unknown.

Assay: immunoSEQ multiplex PCR; the TCRdb copy retains only in-frame clones and omits some. The profile shows around 16,000 clones, 75% to 85% of them singletons. Germline values: CDR1 GTSNPN, CDR2 SVGIG (reference sequence). The CDR3 loop spans 14 amino acids. Trimming cost V 2 bases and J 4 bases, with 14 bases left between them. The source is a human donor in good health. Sequenced: CD4+ T cells from PBMCs, cultured in vitro. V is TRBV30 and J is TRBJ1-1; no clear D. CDR3 nucleotides: TGTGCCTGGAGTAGCCAGCTATTAGGCACTGAAGCTTTCTTT. Its protein is CAWSSQLLGTEAFF.